A selection of T cell receptor beta chains follows, all from one sample in a study of early T cells in non-severe SARS-CoV-2 infection. TCRdb reanalysed the 5' RACE reads using MiXCR and keeps one entry per CDR3 protein. The repertoire has about 66,000 distinct CDR3 sequences, less than 15% of them found once; the top ten carry about 8.6%. Source material: whole blood. Receptors were obtained from an adult who was a healthcare worker with PCR-confirmed SARS-CoV-2 infection or an uninfected control (not recorded which). Each CDR3 is given with its conserved first and last residue. D genes are given only for firm matches. A row's size may be missing; if present it is once, few, many or a size class.

D	V	J	size	CDR3	DNA
TRBD2	TRBV3-1	TRBJ2-1	many	CASSQGLAGREQFF	TGTGCCAGCAGCCAGGGACTAGCGGGAAGAGAGCAGTTCTTC
-	TRBV2	TRBJ2-6	-	CASSVGSPGANVLTF	TGTGCCAGCAGTGTAGGGAGCCCCGGGGCCAACGTCCTGACTTTC
TRBD2	TRBV23-1	TRBJ2-7	few	CASSQSRLAGVNEQYF	TGCGCCAGCAGTCAATCCCGACTAGCGGGAGTGAACGAGCAGTACTTC
TRBD2	TRBV15	TRBJ2-1	many	CATSLAGAGEQFF	TGTGCCACCAGCCTAGCGGGAGCTGGTGAGCAGTTCTTC
-	TRBV11-2	TRBJ2-5	few	CASSNSFQETQYF	TGTGCCAGCAGTAACAGTTTCCAAGAGACCCAGTACTTC
-	TRBV11-2	TRBJ2-2	few	CASTLLGELFF	TGTGCCAGCACCTTACTAGGGGAGCTGTTTTTT
TRBD1	TRBV29-1	TRBJ2-2	few	CSTGQGPNTGELFF	TGCAGCACCGGACAGGGACCGAACACCGGGGAGCTGTTTTTT
TRBD2	TRBV11-2	TRBJ2-5	few	CASRDDSGTEETQYF	TGTGCCAGCAGAGACGATAGCGGGACGGAAGAGACCCAGTACTTC
-	TRBV20-1	TRBJ2-3	-	CSARDWADTQYF	TGCAGTGCCAGGGACTGGGCAGATACGCAGTATTTT
-	TRBV5-1	TRBJ1-1	-	CASSLAATNTEAFF	TGCGCCAGCAGCTTGGCCGCCACTAACACTGAAGCTTTCTTT
TRBD1	TRBV5-1	TRBJ2-1	-	CASSYRDRSNEQFF	TGCGCCAGCAGCTACCGGGACAGGTCCAATGAGCAGTTCTTC
TRBD1	TRBV3-1	TRBJ2-5	few	CASSRGQGKTQYF	TGTGCCAGCAGCCGCGGACAGGGGAAGACCCAGTACTTC
-	TRBV10-2	TRBJ2-7	-	CASIGTYEQYF	TGCGCCAGCATCGGAACCTACGAGCAGTACTTC
-	TRBV27	TRBJ2-7	-	CASSALGGRRTYEQYF	TGTGCCAGCAGTGCCCTAGGGGGTAGAAGGACCTACGAGCAGTACTTC
-	TRBV5-1	TRBJ2-3	-	CASSWTRDTQYF	TGCGCCAGCAGCTGGACAAGAGATACGCAGTATTTT
-	TRBV7-2	TRBJ2-7	-	CASSLVVSPSSSYEQYF	TGTGCCAGCAGCTTAGTAGTTAGCCCCTCCAGCTCCTACGAGCAGTACTTC
-	TRBV6-5	TRBJ2-6	-	CASSSGSGSLSGANVLTF	TGTGCCAGCAGTTCGGGCAGTGGGTCCCTCTCTGGGGCCAACGTCCTGACTTTC
TRBD2	TRBV28	TRBJ2-1	few	CAGGTSGTEQFF	TGTGCCGGCGGGACTAGCGGGACCGAGCAGTTCTTC
-	TRBV5-1	TRBJ1-1	many	CASSFLANTEAFF	TGCGCCAGCAGCTTCCTCGCGAACACTGAAGCTTTCTTT
TRBD2	TRBV11-3	TRBJ2-1	many	CASSPRGGRARNEQFF	TGTGCCAGCAGCCCGAGGGGCGGGAGGGCAAGGAATGAGCAGTTCTTC
-	TRBV24-1	TRBJ2-1	many	CATSRDVTYNEQFF	TGTGCCACCAGTCGAGATGTTACCTACAATGAGCAGTTCTTC
-	TRBV28	TRBJ2-1	-	CASSALRLEEFF	TGTGCCAGCAGTGCGCTGCGACTTGAGGAGTTCTTC
-	TRBV18	TRBJ2-4	many	CASSPPAKNIQYF	TGTGCCAGCTCACCACCGGCCAAAAACATTCAGTACTTC
-	TRBV10-3	TRBJ2-3	-	CAISANSDTQYF	TGTGCCATCAGTGCCAACTCAGATACGCAGTATTTT
TRBD2	TRBV29-1	TRBJ2-7	many	CSVTGLAGGYEQYF	TGCAGCGTTACCGGACTAGCGGGGGGTTACGAGCAGTACTTC
-	TRBV14	TRBJ2-3	many	CASSQEGNLGRTQYF	TGTGCCAGCAGCCAAGAAGGTAACCTGGGGCGAACGCAGTATTTT
-	TRBV9	TRBJ1-6	many	CASSVTGDNSPLHF	TGTGCCAGCAGCGTTACAGGAGATAATTCACCCCTCCACTTT
-	TRBV6-2/TRBV6-3	TRBJ2-7	-	CASGRTYEQYF	TGTGCCAGCGGGAGGACCTACGAGCAGTACTTC
TRBD2	TRBV9	TRBJ2-1	few	CASSVVGTSHEQFF	TGTGCCAGCAGCGTAGTTGGGACTAGTCATGAGCAGTTCTTC
-	TRBV29-1	TRBJ2-1	few	CSVEARGSSYNEQFF	TGCAGCGTTGAAGCCCGGGGGTCCTCCTACAATGAGCAGTTCTTC
TRBD1	TRBV7-9	TRBJ2-5	-	CASCRTGTETQYF	TGTGCCAGCTGCAGGACAGGGACGGAGACCCAGTACTTC
-	TRBV10-3	TRBJ2-5	many	CAISAHSPGGQETQYF	TGTGCCATCAGCGCCCACAGCCCAGGTGGCCAAGAGACCCAGTACTTC
TRBD1	TRBV5-1	TRBJ1-2	many	CASSWGQGHLRDYGYTF	TGCGCCAGCAGCTGGGGACAGGGACACCTCCGAGATTATGGCTACACCTTC
-	TRBV6-5	TRBJ2-5	few	CASSRELGTQYF	TGTGCCAGCAGTCGGGAGCTCGGGACCCAGTACTTC
TRBD2	TRBV20-1	TRBJ2-7	-	CARTSGSYEQYF	TGCGCCAGGACTAGCGGGAGCTACGAGCAGTACTTC
-	TRBV19	TRBJ2-1	-	CASSSGRLAANEQFF	TGTGCCAGTAGTAGTGGTCGGTTAGCGGCCAATGAGCAGTTCTTC
-	TRBV10-2	TRBJ1-5	-	CASSQDDNQPQHF	TGCGCCAGCAGTCAGGACGACAATCAGCCCCAGCATTTT
TRBD2	TRBV19	TRBJ2-5	-	CASSTGLAGTETQYF	TGTGCCAGTAGTACAGGACTAGCGGGAACAGAGACCCAGTACTTC
-	TRBV29-1	TRBJ2-7	-	CSVGFTYEQYF	TGCAGCGTTGGCTTCACCTACGAGCAGTACTTC
-	TRBV20-1	TRBJ2-2	few	CSASHSGPNTGELFF	TGCAGTGCCAGCCATAGCGGACCGAACACCGGGGAGCTGTTTTTT